Detailed here is one T cell receptor beta chain. The sample contains more than one DNA sequence encoding this CDR3. These data come from a study of cytomegalovirus exposure and HLA in healthy donors. Primers for the PCR totalled 60 Vbeta and 13 Jbeta. The data were produced by immunoSEQ multiplex PCR, yet TCRdb's version contains in-frame clones alone and is incomplete. The sample shows about 120,000 clones, over 60% of them seen only once. The CDR3 runs 12 residues. CDR1 is SGHNT and CDR2 is YYREEE in the germline V gene (reference sequence). V shed 2 bases and J shed 6 bases, with 9 bases lying between them.

The chain employs TRBV5-4 and TRBJ2-7; weak D call: TRBD1 (6 bases). Sequenced input: PBMCs. The sequence was collected from a man between 18 and 29 years old in good health and CMV-seronegative. CDR3 DNA: TGTGCCAGCAGCTTAACAGGGTGCGAGCAGTACTTC. This gives the protein CASSLTGCEQYF.